A selection of T cell receptor beta chains follows, all from one sample in a study of long-term antiretroviral therapy in people with HIV. This table comes from immunoSEQ multiplex PCR, and its TCRdb copy is limited to in-frame clones, with some not included. The repertoire holds 35,000 or so clones, with approximately 83% as singletons. This specimen was unsorted PBMCs, taken 0.4 years before starting antiretroviral therapy. These receptors were collected from a man younger than 35 with HIV. The CDR3 runs from the conserved cysteine through the conserved F or W. Expanded clones get a size class; other rows say once, few or many, or leave the size out.

CASSLSESTSTQYF	TRBV5-1	TRBJ2-5	.
CASSPGDRGRRAEAFF	TRBV5-6	TRBJ1-1	.
CASSLVYGDYLDYNSPLHF	TRBV11-2	TRBJ1-6	.
CASRTPTGRTTEAFF	TRBV28	TRBJ1-1	.
CASSVGGPLGELFF	TRBV9	TRBJ2-2	.
CASSPGLRGQGLGEQYF	TRBV18	TRBJ2-7	.
CASSIQATYEQYF	TRBV27	.	once
CASSPFVTGGLTYEQYF	TRBV7-9	TRBJ2-7	.
CASSRPRDSYEQYF	TRBV28	TRBJ2-7	.
CSVEDGGSSYNEQFF	TRBV29-1	TRBJ2-1	.
CASSEGLANTEAFF	TRBV6-1	TRBJ1-1	.
CASSLTGTESPLF	TRBV11-3	TRBJ2-2	few
CASSLARLASTDTQYF	TRBV5-5	TRBJ2-3	.
CASSPIGTVNTEAFF	TRBV10-1	TRBJ1-1	.
CAWSWGRAGNTIYF	TRBV30	TRBJ1-3	once
CASSYSRADTQYF	TRBV6-5	TRBJ2-3	.
CASSVLDSANTGELFF	TRBV9	TRBJ2-2	.
CASSFGDRDYNEQFF	TRBV5-1	TRBJ2-1	.
CASTGTSAYEQYF	TRBV2	TRBJ2-7	.
CASNSGGSNLGNSPLHF	TRBV27	TRBJ1-6	.
CASSFSFSLLGGQETQYF	TRBV27	TRBJ2-5	.
CASSLGDISNQPQHF	TRBV5-5	TRBJ1-5	.
CASSIDKNAYYGYTF	TRBV19	TRBJ1-2	.
CAWSVPPGDGYTF	TRBV30	TRBJ1-2	once
CASRDAPPLAGARGANVLTF	TRBV28	TRBJ2-6	.
CASSFMLSEQFF	TRBV5-6	TRBJ2-1	.
CASSIGRTEAFF	TRBV19	TRBJ1-1	.
CASSLTDRVYF	TRBV7-9	TRBJ2-7	few
CASSTTSAASYNEQFF	TRBV27	TRBJ2-1	.
CSVVQSTTGELFF	TRBV29-1	TRBJ2-2	.
CASSLAFQGEQFF	TRBV7-2	TRBJ2-1	.
CASSYTGSSYNSPLHF	TRBV6-5	TRBJ1-6	few
CASSVEGDRGLAAASFYEQYF	TRBV9	TRBJ2-7	.
CASSVDNYNEQFF	TRBV2	TRBJ2-1	once
CASSLIGGAQDGELFF	TRBV7-3	TRBJ2-2	.
CASSSSRGGASYEQYF	TRBV7-2	TRBJ2-7	.
CASSADPSSYGYTF	TRBV9	TRBJ1-2	.
CASSSRGSTDTQYF	TRBV7-2	TRBJ2-3	.
CASSLADGTGGTYNSPLHF	TRBV5-8	TRBJ1-6	.
CASSPPPPYEQYF	TRBV18	TRBJ2-7	.
CASSPGTGREQYF	TRBV18	TRBJ2-7	.
CASSLAPGAGNTEAFF	TRBV5-1	TRBJ1-1	.
CASKSGTGSYEQYF	TRBV6-5	TRBJ2-7	.
CASSKGHESNTEAFF	TRBV6-6	TRBJ1-1	.
CASSSSTGWSEKLFF	TRBV7-9	TRBJ1-4	.
CASTLTGGIGYTF	TRBV5-4	TRBJ1-2	.
CASSVGSGPIEKLFF	TRBV9	TRBJ1-4	.
CASRVLGPRGYTF	TRBV2	TRBJ1-2	.
CASSLAPLTENTIYF	TRBV7-2	TRBJ1-3	.
CASSVPRQGENTGELFF	TRBV7-6	TRBJ2-2	.
CASSSSLGSNQPQHF	TRBV28	TRBJ1-5	few
CASSLQRTRIGYGYTF	TRBV5-1	TRBJ1-2	once
CSVAPQYTF	TRBV29-1	TRBJ1-2	.
CAWSDVREGTDTQYF	TRBV30	TRBJ2-3	.
CSVLGFGNYGYTF	TRBV29-1	TRBJ1-2	.
CASMVTGPLDTQYF	TRBV6-1	TRBJ2-3	.
CASSFVRTGLADYNEQFF	TRBV27	TRBJ2-1	.
CASSMTKQETQYF	TRBV19	TRBJ2-5	.
CASSKWRSDTYEQYF	TRBV9	TRBJ2-7	few
CASSQEGVTGANVLTF	TRBV4-2	TRBJ2-6	.